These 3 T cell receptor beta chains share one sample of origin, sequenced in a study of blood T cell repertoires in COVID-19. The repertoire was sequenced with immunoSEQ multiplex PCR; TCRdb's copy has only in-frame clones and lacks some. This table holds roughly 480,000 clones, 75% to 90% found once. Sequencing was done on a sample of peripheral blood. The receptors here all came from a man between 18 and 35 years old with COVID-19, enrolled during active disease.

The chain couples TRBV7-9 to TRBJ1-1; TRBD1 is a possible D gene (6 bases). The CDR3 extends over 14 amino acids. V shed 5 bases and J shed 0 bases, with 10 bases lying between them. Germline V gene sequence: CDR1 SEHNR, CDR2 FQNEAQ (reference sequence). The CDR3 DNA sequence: TGTGCCAGCAGCAGGACAGCCATGAACACTGAAGCTTTCTTT. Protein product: CASSRTAMNTEAFF.

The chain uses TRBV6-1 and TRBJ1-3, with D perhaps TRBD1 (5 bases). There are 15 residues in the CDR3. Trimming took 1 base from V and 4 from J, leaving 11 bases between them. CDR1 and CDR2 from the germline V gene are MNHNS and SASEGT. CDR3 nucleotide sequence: TGTGCCAGCAGTGAAGTCGGTTCAGGGGGAAACACCATATATTTT. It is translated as CASSEVGSGGNTIYF.

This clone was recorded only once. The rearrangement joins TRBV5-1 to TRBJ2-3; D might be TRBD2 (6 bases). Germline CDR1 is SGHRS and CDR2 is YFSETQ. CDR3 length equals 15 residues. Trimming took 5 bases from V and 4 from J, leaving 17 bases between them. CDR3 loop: CASSSGSYTPDTQYF. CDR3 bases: TGCGCCAGCAGTTCCGGGAGCTACACGCCAGATACGCAGTATTTT.